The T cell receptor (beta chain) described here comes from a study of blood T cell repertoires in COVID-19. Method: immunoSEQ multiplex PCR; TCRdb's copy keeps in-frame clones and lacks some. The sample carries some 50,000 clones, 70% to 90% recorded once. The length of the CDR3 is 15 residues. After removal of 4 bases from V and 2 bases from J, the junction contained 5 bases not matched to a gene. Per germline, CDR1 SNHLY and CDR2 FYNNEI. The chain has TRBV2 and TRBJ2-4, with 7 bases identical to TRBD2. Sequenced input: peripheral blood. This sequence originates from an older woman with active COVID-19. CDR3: CASSGDGRPKNIQYF. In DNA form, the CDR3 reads TGTGCCAGCAGTGGGGACGGGAGGCCCAAAAACATTCAGTACTTC. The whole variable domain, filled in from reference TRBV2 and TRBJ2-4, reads EPEVTQTPSHQVTQMGQEVILRCVPISNHLYFYWYRQILGQKVEFLVSFYNNEISEKSEIFDDQFSVERPDGSNFTLKIRSTKLEDSAMYFCASSGDGRPKNIQYFGAGTRLSVL.